This entry lists 10 T cell receptor beta chains sequenced from one sample in a study of T cells expressing NK-cell markers. No DNA is given; TCRdb re-called the 5' RACE reads and lists each CDR3 protein once. Its clone listing holds some 110,000 distinct CDR3 sequences. What was sequenced was blood T cells: a sorted CD56 or NKG2C T cell subset, CD4+ or CD8+ T cells, or bulk PBMC T cells (not recorded which). These receptors all stem from a woman between 18 and 75 years old in good health.

The CDR3 reads CASSLFLGQAVTDTQYF. The chain has TRBV11-2 and TRBJ2-3; TCRdb names TRBD1, which stays unverified in the absence of DNA. Germline V CDR1 and CDR2: SGHAT, FQNNGV. CDR3 size: 17 residues.

The V and J genes are TRBV11-2 and TRBJ2-7; no DNA is available, so the TRBD2 call from TCRdb remains unchecked. CDR3 length: 17 residues. Germline V gives CDR1 SGHAT, CDR2 FQNNGV. Here the CDR3 reads CASSPGLAGGSSYEQYF.

V is TRBV2 and J is TRBJ2-1. This CDR3 contains 15 residues. The germline CDR1 and CDR2 sequences are SNHLY and FYNNEI. CDR3 residues: CASSEAPSSYNEQFF.

The chain combines TRBV4-3 with TRBJ2-1; TCRdb lists TRBD2, though no DNA is available to test this call. The germline CDR1 and CDR2 sequences are LGHNA and YSLEER. The CDR3 is made up of 15 amino acids. This CDR3 reads CASSTNRGEDDEQFF.

This rearrangement joins TRBV7-2 to TRBJ1-6; as DNA is missing, the TRBD1 call by TCRdb cannot be tested. The germline V gene has CDR1 SGHTA and CDR2 FQGNSA. CDR3 length: 12 residues. This chain's CDR3 is CASSPTGFPLHF.

This chain uses TRBV29-1 with TRBJ1-1; with no DNA, the TCRdb D assignment of TRBD1 cannot be verified. The CDR3 runs to 13 residues. CDR1 and CDR2 (germline): SQVTM, ANQGSEA. The CDR3 here is CSVEGGGNTEAFF. The full variable domain, in which reference TRBV29-1 and TRBJ1-1 provide the parts outside the CDR3, is SAVISQKPSRDICQRGTSLTIQCQVDSQVTMMFWYRQQPGQSLTLIATANQGSEATYESGFVIDKFPISRPNLTFSTLTVSNMSPEDSSIYLCSVEGGGNTEAFFGQGTRLTVV.

J is TRBJ2-3 and V is TRBV15; there is no DNA to check the TCRdb D call of TRBD1. The CDR3 totals 16 residues. Germline values: CDR1 LNHNV, CDR2 YYDKDF (reference sequence). The CDR3 region is CATSRWTGSTTDTQYF.

The chain has TRBV5-1 and TRBJ2-7; the D call from TCRdb, TRBD1, cannot be confirmed without DNA. The length of the CDR3 is 16 residues. Germline-derived CDR1 and CDR2 are SGHRS and YFSETQ. CDR3 amino acids: CASTLSPGQGGYEQYF.

V gene TRBV27 combines with J gene TRBJ2-7; TCRdb designates TRBD1, a call that cannot be tested without DNA. CDR3 length: 14 residues. In germline, CDR1 is MNHEY, CDR2 SMNVEV (reference sequence). The CDR3: CASSAGQGVGEQYF.

CDR3 amino acids: CASSPATRYSNQPQHF. The chain is built from TRBV12-3 or TRBV12-4 and TRBJ1-5. This CDR3 comprises 16 residues.